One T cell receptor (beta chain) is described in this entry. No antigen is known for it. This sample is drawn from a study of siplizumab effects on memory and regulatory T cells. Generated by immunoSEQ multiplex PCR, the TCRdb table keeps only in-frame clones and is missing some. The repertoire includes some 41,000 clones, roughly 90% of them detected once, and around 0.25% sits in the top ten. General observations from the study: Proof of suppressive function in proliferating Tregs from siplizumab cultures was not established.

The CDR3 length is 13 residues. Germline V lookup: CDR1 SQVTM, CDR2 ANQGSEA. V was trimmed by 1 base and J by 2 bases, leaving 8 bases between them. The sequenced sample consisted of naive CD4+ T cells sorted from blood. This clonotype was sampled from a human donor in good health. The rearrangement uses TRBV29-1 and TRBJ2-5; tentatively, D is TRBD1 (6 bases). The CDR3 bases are TGCAGCGTTGAAGTCAGGGGACAAGAGACCCAGTACTTC. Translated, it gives CSVEVRGQETQYF.